This T cell receptor beta chain was sequenced in a study of identical twins' blood T cells. The CDR3 is 12 amino acids. Germline V gene lookup returns CDR1 SEHNR and CDR2 FQNEAQ (reference sequence). A remark on this clonotype: Compared with germline, one end of the junction differs, possibly owing to a read error.

TCRdb re-analysed the 5' RACE reads in MiXCR, keeping a single row per CDR3 protein. The sample shows roughly 340,000 distinct CDR3 sequences, 28% of them seen only once. Sequencing was performed on PBMCs. This chain uses TRBV7-9 with TRBJ2-2; D might be TRBD2 (5 bases). The sequence derives from a woman aged 18-50 years in good health. The chain's CDR3 is CASSGPTGELLF. CDR3 coding DNA: TGTGCCAGTTCCGGACCCACCGGGGAGCTGCTTTTT.